The TCR beta chain under discussion was sequenced for a study of T cell responses to AZD1222 COVID-19 vaccine. Trimming removed 6 bases from V and 0 bases from J, with 17 bases in between. Germline lookup yields CDR1 MNHEY and CDR2 SMNVEV (reference sequence). This CDR3 is 16 amino acids long. The table came from immunoSEQ multiplex PCR; TCRdb's copy has only in-frame clones and leaves some out. The profile shows 100,000 or so clones, approximately 90% of them singletons. This TCR came from an adult in good health. The chain uses TRBV27 and TRBJ1-1; possibly TRBD1 for D (5 bases). The source material was peripheral blood, sampled on day 0 of AZD1222 vaccination. The CDR3 DNA follows: TGTGCCAGCAGCCCCAGTTGGGGACTCTTGAACACTGAAGCTTTCTTT. Translating it yields CASSPSWGLLNTEAFF.